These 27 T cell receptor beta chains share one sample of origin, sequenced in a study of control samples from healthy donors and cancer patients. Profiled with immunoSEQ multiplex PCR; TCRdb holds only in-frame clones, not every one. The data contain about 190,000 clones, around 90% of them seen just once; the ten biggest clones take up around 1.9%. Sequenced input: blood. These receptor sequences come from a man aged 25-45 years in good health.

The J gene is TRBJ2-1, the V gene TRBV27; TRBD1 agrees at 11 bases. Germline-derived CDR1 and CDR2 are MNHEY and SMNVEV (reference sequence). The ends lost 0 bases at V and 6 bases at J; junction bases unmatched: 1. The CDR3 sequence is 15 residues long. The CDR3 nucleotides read TGTGCCAGCAGTTTATCGGGACAGGGGGGCAATGAGCAGTTCTTC. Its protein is CASSLSGQGGNEQFF.

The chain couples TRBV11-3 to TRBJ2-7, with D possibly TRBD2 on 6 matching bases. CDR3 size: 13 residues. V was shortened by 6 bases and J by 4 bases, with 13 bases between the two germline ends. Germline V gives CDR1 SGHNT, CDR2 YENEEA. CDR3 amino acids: CASSPSGGYEQYF. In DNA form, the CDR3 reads TGTGCCAGCAGTCCCAGTGGGGGGTACGAGCAGTACTTC.

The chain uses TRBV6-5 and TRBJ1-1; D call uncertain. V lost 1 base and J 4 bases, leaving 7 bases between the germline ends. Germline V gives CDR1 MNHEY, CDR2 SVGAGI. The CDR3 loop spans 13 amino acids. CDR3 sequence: CASSYWESTEAFF. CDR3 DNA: TGTGCCAGCAGTTACTGGGAAAGCACTGAAGCTTTCTTT.

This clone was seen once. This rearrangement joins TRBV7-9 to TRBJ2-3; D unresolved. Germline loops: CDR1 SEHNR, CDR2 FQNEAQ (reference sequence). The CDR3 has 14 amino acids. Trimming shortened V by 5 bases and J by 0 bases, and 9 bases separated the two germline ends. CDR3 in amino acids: CASSAQPSTDTQYF. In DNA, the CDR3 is TGTGCCAGCAGCGCCCAGCCGAGCACAGATACGCAGTATTTT.

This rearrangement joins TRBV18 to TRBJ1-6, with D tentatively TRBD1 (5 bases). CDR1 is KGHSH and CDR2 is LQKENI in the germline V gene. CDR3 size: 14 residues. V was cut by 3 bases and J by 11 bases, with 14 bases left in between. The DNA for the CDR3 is TGTGCCAGCTCACCCGGAGGGGAACGGACACCCCTCCACTTT. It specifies CASSPGGERTPLHF.

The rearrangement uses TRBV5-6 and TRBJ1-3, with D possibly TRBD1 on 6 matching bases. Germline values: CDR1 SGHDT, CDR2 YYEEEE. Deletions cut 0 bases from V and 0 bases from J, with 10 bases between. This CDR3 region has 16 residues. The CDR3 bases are TGTGCCAGCAGCTTGGGGCAGGGGATCTCTGGAAACACCATATATTTT. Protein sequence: CASSLGQGISGNTIYF.

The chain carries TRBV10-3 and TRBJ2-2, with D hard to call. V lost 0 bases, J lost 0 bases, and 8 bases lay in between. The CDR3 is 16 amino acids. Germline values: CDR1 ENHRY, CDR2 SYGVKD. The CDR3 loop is CAISESGTTNTGELFF. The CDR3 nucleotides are TGTGCCATCAGTGAGTCGGGCACCACGAACACCGGGGAGCTGTTTTTT.

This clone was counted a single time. The CDR3, as DNA: TGTGCCAGCAGCTTATCGGGCAATAGCAATCAGCCCCAGCATTTT. Amino acid sequence: CASSLSGNSNQPQHF. J is TRBJ1-5 and V is TRBV7-8; D remains ambiguous. Germline V gene lookup returns CDR1 SGHVS and CDR2 FQNEAQ. V shed 2 bases and J shed 0 bases, with 8 bases lying between them. The CDR3 totals 15 residues.

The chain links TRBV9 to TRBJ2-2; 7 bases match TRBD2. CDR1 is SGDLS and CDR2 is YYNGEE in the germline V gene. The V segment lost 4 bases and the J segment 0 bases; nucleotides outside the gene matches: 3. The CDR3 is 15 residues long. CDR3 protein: CASSTGGANTGELFF. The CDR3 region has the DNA TGTGCCAGCAGCACGGGGGGAGCGAACACCGGGGAGCTGTTTTTT.

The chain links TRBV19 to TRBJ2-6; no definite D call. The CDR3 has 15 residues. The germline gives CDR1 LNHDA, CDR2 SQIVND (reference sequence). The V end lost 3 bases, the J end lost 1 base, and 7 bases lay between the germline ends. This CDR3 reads CASSMLSSGANVLTF. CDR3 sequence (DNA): TGTGCCAGTAGTATGCTCTCGTCTGGGGCCAACGTCCTGACTTTC.

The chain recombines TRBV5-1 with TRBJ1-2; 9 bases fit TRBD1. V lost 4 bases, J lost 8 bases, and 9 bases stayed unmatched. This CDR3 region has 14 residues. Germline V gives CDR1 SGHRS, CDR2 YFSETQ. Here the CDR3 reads CASSHTTGGEGYTF. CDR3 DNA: TGCGCCAGCAGCCACACGACAGGGGGAGAAGGCTACACCTTC.

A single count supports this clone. The CDR3 is CASSLVTSGGLGNEQFF. CDR3 DNA: TGTGCCAGCAGCTTAGTCACTAGCGGGGGGCTTGGCAATGAGCAGTTCTTC. This sequence joins TRBV7-2 and TRBJ2-1; 12 nucleotides align to TRBD2. Germline V gene sequence: CDR1 SGHTA, CDR2 FQGNSA. This CDR3 is 17 amino acids long. V gave up 1 base and J gave up 6 bases; unmatched junction bases: 7.

The CDR3 loop reads CASRGQGVGYYGYTF. The DNA for the CDR3 is TGTGCCAGCCGGGGACAGGGGGTAGGGTACTATGGCTACACCTTC. The chain is built from TRBV19 and TRBJ1-2, with 11 bases that match TRBD1. CDR1 is LNHDA, CDR2 SQIVND, per germline (reference sequence). After removal of 9 bases from V and 3 bases from J, the junction contained 9 bases not matched to a gene. This CDR3 is 15 amino acids long.

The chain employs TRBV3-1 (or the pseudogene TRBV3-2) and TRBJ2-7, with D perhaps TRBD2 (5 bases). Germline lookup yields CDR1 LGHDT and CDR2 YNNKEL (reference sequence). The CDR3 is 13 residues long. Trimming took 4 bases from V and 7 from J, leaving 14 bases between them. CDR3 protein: CASSLLGSGEQYF. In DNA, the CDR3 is TGTGCCAGCAGCCTTCTTGGGTCGGGGGAGCAGTACTTC.

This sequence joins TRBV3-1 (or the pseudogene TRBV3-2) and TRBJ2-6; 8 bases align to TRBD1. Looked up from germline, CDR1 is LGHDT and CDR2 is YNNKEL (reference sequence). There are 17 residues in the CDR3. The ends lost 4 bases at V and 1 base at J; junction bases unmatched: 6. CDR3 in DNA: TGTGCCAGCAGCCGCGGACAGGGAATTTCTGGGGCCAACGTCCTGACTTTC. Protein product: CASSRGQGISGANVLTF.

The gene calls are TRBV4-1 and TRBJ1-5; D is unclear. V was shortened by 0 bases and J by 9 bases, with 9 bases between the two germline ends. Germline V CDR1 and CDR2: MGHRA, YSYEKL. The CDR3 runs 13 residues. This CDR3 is CASSQDWDRPQHF. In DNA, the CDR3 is TGCGCCAGCAGCCAAGACTGGGATCGGCCCCAGCATTTT.

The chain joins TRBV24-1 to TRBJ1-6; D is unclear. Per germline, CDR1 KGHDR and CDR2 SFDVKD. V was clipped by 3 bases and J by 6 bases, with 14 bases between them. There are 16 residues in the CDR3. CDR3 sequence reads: CATSDIGRALNSPLHF. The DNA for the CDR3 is TGTGCCACCAGTGATATTGGACGGGCCCTTAATTCACCCCTCCACTTT.

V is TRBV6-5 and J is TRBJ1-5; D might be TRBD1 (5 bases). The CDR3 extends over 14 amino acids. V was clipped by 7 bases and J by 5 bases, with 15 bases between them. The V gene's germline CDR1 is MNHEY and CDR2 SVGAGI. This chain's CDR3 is CASTPRAGHQPQHF. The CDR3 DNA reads TGTGCCAGCACCCCCCGGGCAGGGCATCAGCCCCAGCATTTT.

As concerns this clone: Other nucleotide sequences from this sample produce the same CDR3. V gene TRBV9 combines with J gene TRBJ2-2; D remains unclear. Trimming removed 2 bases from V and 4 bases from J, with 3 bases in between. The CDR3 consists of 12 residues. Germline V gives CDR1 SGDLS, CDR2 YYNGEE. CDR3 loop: CASSVGTGELFF. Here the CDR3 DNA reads TGTGCCAGCAGCGTGGGCACCGGGGAGCTGTTTTTT.

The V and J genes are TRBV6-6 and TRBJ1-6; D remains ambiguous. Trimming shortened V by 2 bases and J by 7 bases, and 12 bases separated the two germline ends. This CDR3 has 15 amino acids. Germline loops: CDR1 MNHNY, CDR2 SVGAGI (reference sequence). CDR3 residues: CASSYELPKNSPLHF. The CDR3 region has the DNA TGTGCCAGCAGTTACGAGTTGCCGAAAAATTCACCCCTCCACTTT.

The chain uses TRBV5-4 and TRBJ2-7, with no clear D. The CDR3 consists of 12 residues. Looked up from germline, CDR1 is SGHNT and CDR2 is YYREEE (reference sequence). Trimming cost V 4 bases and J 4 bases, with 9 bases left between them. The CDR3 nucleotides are TGTGCCAGCAGCGGAGAGACTTACGAGCAGTACTTC. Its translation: CASSGETYEQYF.

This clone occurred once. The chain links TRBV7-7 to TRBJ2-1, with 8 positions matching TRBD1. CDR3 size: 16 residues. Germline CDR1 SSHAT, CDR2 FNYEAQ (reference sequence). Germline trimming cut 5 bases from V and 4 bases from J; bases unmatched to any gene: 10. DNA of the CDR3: TGTGCCAGCAGCCCCCGCCCAGGGGGCGCTTACAATGAGCAGTTCTTC. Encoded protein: CASSPRPGGAYNEQFF. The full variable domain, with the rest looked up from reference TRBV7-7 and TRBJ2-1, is GAGVSQSPRYKVTKRGQDVTLRCDPISSHATLYWYQQALGQGPEFLTYFNYEAQPDKSGLPSDRFSAERPEGSISTLTIQRTEQRDSAMYRCASSPRPGGAYNEQFFGPGTRLTVL.

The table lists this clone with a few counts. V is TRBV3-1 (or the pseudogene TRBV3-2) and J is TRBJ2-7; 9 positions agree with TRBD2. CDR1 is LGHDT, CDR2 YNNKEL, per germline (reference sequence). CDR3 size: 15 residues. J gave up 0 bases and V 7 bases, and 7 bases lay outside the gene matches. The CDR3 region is CASNVGGGASYEQYF. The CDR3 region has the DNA TGTGCCAGCAACGTGGGCGGGGGGGCCTCCTACGAGCAGTACTTC.

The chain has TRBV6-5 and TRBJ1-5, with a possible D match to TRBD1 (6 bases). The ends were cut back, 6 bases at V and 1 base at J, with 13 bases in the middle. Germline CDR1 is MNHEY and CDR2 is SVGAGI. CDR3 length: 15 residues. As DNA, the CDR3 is TGTGCCAGCAGCTTAACAGGGCTCAGCAATCAGCCCCAGCATTTT. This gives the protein CASSLTGLSNQPQHF.

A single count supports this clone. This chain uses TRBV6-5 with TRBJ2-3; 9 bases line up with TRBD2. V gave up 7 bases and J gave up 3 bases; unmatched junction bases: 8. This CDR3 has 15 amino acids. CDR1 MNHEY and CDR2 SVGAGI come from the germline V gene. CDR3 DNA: TGTGCCAGCACGGAGGCGGGGGGGCCGACAGATACGCAGTATTTT. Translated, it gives CASTEAGGPTDTQYF.

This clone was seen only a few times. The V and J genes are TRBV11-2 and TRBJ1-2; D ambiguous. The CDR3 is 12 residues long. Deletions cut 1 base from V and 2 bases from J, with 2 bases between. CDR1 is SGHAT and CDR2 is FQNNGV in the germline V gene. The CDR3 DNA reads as TGTGCCAGCAGCTTAGGGAACTATGGCTACACCTTC. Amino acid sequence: CASSLGNYGYTF.

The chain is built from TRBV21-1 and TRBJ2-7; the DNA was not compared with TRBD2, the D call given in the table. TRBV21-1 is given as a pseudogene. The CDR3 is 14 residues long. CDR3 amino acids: CASRRIGGGNEQYF. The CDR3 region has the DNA TGTGCCAGCAGGCGGATTGGGGGGGGTAACGAGCAGTACTTC.